What follows are 23 T cell receptor beta chains derived from one specimen sequenced in a study of blood T cell repertoires in COVID-19. The protocol was immunoSEQ multiplex PCR, while the TCRdb copy is restricted to in-frame clones and leaves out a portion. The top ten clones hold 2.5% to 3% of a sample with approximately 150,000 clones, 84% of them seen once. Material: peripheral blood. The receptors originated from a woman aged 80 or older with COVID-19, enrolled during active disease.

CDR3: CASSPPGGTQETQYF. The CDR3, as DNA: TGTGCCAGCTCCCCTCCGGGCGGGACCCAAGAGACCCAGTACTTC. The chain is built from TRBV18 and TRBJ2-5, with D tentatively TRBD2 (6 bases). The ends were cut back, 6 bases at V and 1 base at J, with 15 bases in the middle. The CDR3 has 15 amino acids. Germline-derived CDR1 and CDR2 are KGHSH and LQKENI.

V is TRBV10-3 and J is TRBJ2-1; 7 nucleotides line up with TRBD2. Germline V gives CDR1 ENHRY, CDR2 SYGVKD. The CDR3 contains 14 residues. V shed 7 bases and J 3 bases; nucleotides not matched to a gene: 6. CDR3 amino acids: CAIMGGGLYNEQFF. The CDR3 DNA sequence: TGTGCCATCATGGGCGGGGGTCTCTACAATGAGCAGTTCTTC.

This chain links TRBV5-1 with TRBJ2-6, with D tentatively TRBD1 (5 bases). From germline, CDR1 is SGHRS and CDR2 YFSETQ. Trimming left V 2 bases short and J 2 bases short, with 11 bases between. The CDR3 has 16 amino acids. The CDR3 sequence: CASSFSMGPGANVLTF. CDR3 sequence (DNA): TGCGCCAGCAGCTTTTCTATGGGGCCTGGGGCCAACGTCCTGACTTTC.

The chain uses TRBV27 and TRBJ1-6; TRBD1 matches 9 bases. In germline, CDR1 is MNHEY, CDR2 SMNVEV (reference sequence). The CDR3 is 15 residues long. Germline trimming cut 6 bases from V and 11 bases from J; bases unmatched to any gene: 11. CDR3 loop: CASRAWTGDAPPLHF. DNA of the CDR3: TGTGCCAGCAGGGCCTGGACAGGGGATGCCCCACCCCTCCACTTT.

The rearrangement uses TRBV29-1 and TRBJ1-3, with 8 bases lining up with TRBD1. This CDR3 contains 13 residues. The V and J ends lost 5 bases and 2 bases, in that order; junction bases with no gene match: 2. Germline V lookup: CDR1 SQVTM, CDR2 ANQGSEA. CDR3 residues: CSVRTGTGNTIYF. The CDR3 nucleotides read TGCAGCGTTAGGACAGGGACTGGAAACACCATATATTTT. The entire variable domain, with the rest obtained from reference TRBV29-1 and TRBJ1-3, is as follows: SAVISQKPSRDICQRGTSLTIQCQVDSQVTMMFWYRQQPGQSLTLIATANQGSEATYESGFVIDKFPISRPNLTFSTLTVSNMSPEDSSIYLCSVRTGTGNTIYFGEGSWLTVV.

The rearrangement links TRBV9 to TRBJ1-3, with 10 bases matching TRBD1. CDR1 is SGDLS, CDR2 YYNGEE, per germline. Unmatched junction bases numbered 8, after V lost 4 bases and J lost 4 bases. CDR3 length: 16 amino acids. The CDR3 DNA follows: TGTGCCAGCAGCTCTAGAGTGGGACAGGGGGGAAACACCATATATTTT. This codes for CASSSRVGQGGNTIYF.

The chain joins TRBV24-1 to TRBJ2-7, with D possibly TRBD1 on 5 matching bases. This CDR3 comprises 14 residues. V was shortened by 9 bases and J by 0 bases, with 14 bases between the two germline ends. The germline CDR1 and CDR2 sequences are KGHDR and SFDVKD. DNA for the CDR3: TGTGCCACCTCGGGCAGGGATCACTCCTACGAGCAGTACTTC. Protein sequence: CATSGRDHSYEQYF.

The chain combines TRBV5-1 with TRBJ2-7; 10 nucleotides line up with TRBD1. The CDR3 covers 14 residues. V lost 4 bases, J lost 6 bases, and 7 bases stayed unmatched. Germline V gene sequence: CDR1 SGHRS, CDR2 YFSETQ. This CDR3 is CASSEDRGQIEQYF. CDR3 in DNA: TGCGCCAGCAGCGAAGACAGGGGGCAGATCGAGCAGTACTTC.

This chain joins TRBV6-1 and TRBJ2-3; 8 bases agree with TRBD2. V was clipped by 0 bases and J by 2 bases; unmatched bases: 10. There are 18 residues in the CDR3. Looked up from germline, CDR1 is MNHNS and CDR2 is SASEGT. In nucleotides, the CDR3 is TGTGCCAGCAGTGAAGCGCCTCCGACGGGAGGGGCCACAGATACGCAGTATTTT. Translating gives CASSEAPPTGGATDTQYF.

The chain links TRBV6-1 to TRBJ1-1, with unresolved D. Trimming stripped 0 bases from V and 7 bases from J, with 9 bases between. CDR3 length: 13 residues. Germline V CDR1 and CDR2: MNHNS, SASEGT. The CDR3 sequence: CASSEASRDEAFF. DNA of the CDR3: TGTGCCAGCAGTGAAGCGTCCCGGGATGAAGCTTTCTTT.

J is TRBJ1-6 and V is TRBV9; 7 bases agree with TRBD1. J gave up 7 bases and V 2 bases, and 6 bases lay outside the gene matches. There are 15 residues in the CDR3. CDR1 and CDR2 from the germline V gene are SGDLS and YYNGEE. The CDR3 nucleotides are TGTGCCAGCAGCGTCTCCGGGACAGCAAATTCACCCCTCCACTTT. The encoded protein is CASSVSGTANSPLHF.

Only one count was recorded for this clone. V gene TRBV19 combines with J gene TRBJ1-2, with a tentative D call TRBD1 (5 bases). The V and J ends lost 3 bases and 4 bases respectively, with 15 bases between them. From germline, CDR1 is LNHDA and CDR2 SQIVND (reference sequence). CDR3 length equals 15 residues. DNA of the CDR3: TGTGCCAGTAGTATTGCCAGGGCCGGGTCCTATGGCTACACCTTC. This sequence encodes CASSIARAGSYGYTF.

This clone was counted between two and nine times. This chain connects TRBV27 to TRBJ2-1; unclear D gene. The length of the CDR3 is 15 residues. The germline V gene encodes CDR1 MNHEY and CDR2 SMNVEV (reference sequence). Trimming cost V 5 bases and J 3 bases, with 14 bases left between them. The CDR3 nucleotides read TGTGCCAGCAGTCTAGACCGCGGCTACTACAATGAGCAGTTCTTC. This gives the protein CASSLDRGYYNEQFF.

The V and J genes are TRBV10-3 and TRBJ2-7; D is perhaps TRBD2 (6 bases). Trimming took 8 bases from V and 5 from J, leaving 19 bases between them. Germline V gene lookup returns CDR1 ENHRY and CDR2 SYGVKD. The CDR3 runs to 14 residues. The CDR3 DNA sequence: TGTGCCATCGGGGGACTCGCCCTTGGGAACGAGCAGTACTTC. As protein: CAIGGLALGNEQYF.

The V gene is TRBV19, the J gene TRBJ2-7, with D unclear. The CDR3 is 14 residues long. The germline CDR1 and CDR2 sequences are LNHDA and SQIVND (reference sequence). The V and J ends lost 5 bases and 1 base respectively, with 12 bases between them. The CDR3 DNA sequence: TGTGCCAGTAGTCTGAAAACGGTATCCTACGAGCAGTACTTC. Translation: CASSLKTVSYEQYF. Full variable domain (rest looked up from reference TRBV19 and TRBJ2-7): DGGITQSPKYLFRKEGQNVTLSCEQNLNHDAMYWYRQDPGQGLRLIYYSQIVNDFQKGDIAEGYSVSREKKESFPLTVTSAQKNPTAFYLCASSLKTVSYEQYFGPGTRLTVT.

This rearrangement joins TRBV29-1 to TRBJ2-1; 10 nucleotides agree with TRBD1. V was pared by 2 bases and J by 3 bases, with 7 bases of the junction left unmatched. This CDR3 is 16 amino acids long. Germline assignment: CDR1 SQVTM and CDR2 ANQGSEA. CDR3 DNA sequence: TGCAGCGTTGAACAGCCCGGGACAGGGGTCTACAATGAGCAGTTCTTC. Protein: CSVEQPGTGVYNEQFF.

This chain links TRBV4-2 with TRBJ2-2, with D unresolved. Trimming shortened V by 5 bases and J by 6 bases, and 16 bases separated the two germline ends. The CDR3 sequence is 15 residues long. Per germline, CDR1 LGHNA and CDR2 YNFKEQ. CDR3 amino acids: CASSVRWSGSGELFF. The CDR3, as DNA: TGTGCCAGCAGCGTCCGGTGGAGTGGCTCCGGGGAGCTGTTTTTT.

This chain links TRBV6-5 with TRBJ2-3; D is perhaps TRBD2 (5 bases). CDR1 MNHEY and CDR2 SVGAGI come from the germline V gene. The CDR3 has 15 residues. V was pared by 2 bases and J by 3 bases, with 12 bases between. The CDR3 DNA reads TGTGCCAGCAGTTACGACGGCGGGTCAACAGATACGCAGTATTTT. It is translated as CASSYDGGSTDTQYF.

This chain joins TRBV5-4 and TRBJ2-3; 13 positions match TRBD2. Per the germline V gene, CDR1 is SGHNT and CDR2 is YYREEE (reference sequence). This CDR3 is 15 amino acids long. J gave up 3 bases and V 4 bases, and 2 bases lay outside the gene matches. The CDR3 is CASSKGLAGTDTQYF. CDR3 nucleotide sequence: TGTGCCAGCAGCAAGGGACTAGCGGGAACAGATACGCAGTATTTT.

This chain uses TRBV18 with TRBJ2-3, with D possibly being TRBD1 (5 bases). Germline V gene sequence: CDR1 KGHSH, CDR2 LQKENI. Trimming shortened V by 3 bases and J by 2 bases, and 6 bases separated the two germline ends. This CDR3 has 13 residues. The CDR3 coding sequence is TGTGCCAGCTCACCGACAGTCACAGATACGCAGTATTTT. Translation: CASSPTVTDTQYF.

The count of this clone is one. The J gene is TRBJ1-2, the V gene TRBV19; TRBD1 matches 7 bases. CDR3 length equals 13 residues. Germline CDR1 is LNHDA and CDR2 is SQIVND (reference sequence). V lost 3 bases and J lost 5; bases outside the gene matches: 3. DNA of the CDR3: TGTGCCAGTAGTATCGACAGGGAGTATGGCTACACCTTC. It yields the protein CASSIDREYGYTF.

V and J are TRBV2 and TRBJ2-1, with 7 bases that match TRBD2. This CDR3 comprises 13 residues. Germline loops: CDR1 SNHLY, CDR2 FYNNEI. After removal of 3 bases from V and 5 bases from J, the junction contained 1 base not matched to a gene. CDR3 amino acids: CASSEGLNNEQFF. The CDR3 DNA sequence: TGTGCCAGCAGTGAGGGACTAAACAATGAGCAGTTCTTC.

CDR3 protein: CASSVTRRTGSGGSCYEQYF. CDR3 nucleotides: TGTGCCAGCAGCGTAACGAGGAGGACAGGGAGTGGAGGGAGCTGCTACGAGCAGTACTTC. The chain is built from TRBV21-1 and TRBJ2-7; TRBD1 reflects the table's D call only, with no check against the DNA. TRBV21-1 constitutes a pseudogene. The length of the CDR3 is 20 residues.